The 18 T cell receptor beta chains below were found in one sample sequenced in a study of memory CD4+ T cells and cytomegalovirus serostatus. The sort gate was single viable CD3+CD4+CD8-CD45RO+ cells for memory CD4+ T cells. Clones were sequenced by immunoSEQ multiplex PCR, and TCRdb holds only the in-frame ones, with some missing. Of around 40,000 clones listed, about 76% were seen once; the top ten hold about 0.79%. Sequences were obtained from memory CD4+ T cells from blood. The receptors derive from an adult in good health and CMV-seronegative.

This sequence joins TRBV5-5 and TRBJ1-2; 8 nucleotides agree with TRBD1. V shed 3 bases and J 4 bases; nucleotides not matched to a gene: 5. Germline V gene lookup returns CDR1 SGHKS and CDR2 YYEKEE (reference sequence). This CDR3 is 14 amino acids long. This CDR3 reads CASSSTGGSYGYTF. The CDR3 nucleotides read TGTGCCAGCAGCTCAACAGGGGGGAGCTATGGCTACACCTTC.

The rearrangement links TRBV5-4 to TRBJ2-1; D gene ambiguous. V lost 2 bases and J 10 bases, leaving 13 bases between the germline ends. The CDR3 runs 13 residues. Germline CDR1 SGHNT, CDR2 YYREEE (reference sequence). CDR3 residues: CASSFVGRGEQFF. CDR3 bases: TGTGCCAGCAGCTTTGTGGGCCGAGGAGAGCAGTTCTTC.

This clone was seen a few times. The rearrangement uses TRBV30 and TRBJ1-5; D is possibly TRBD1 (6 bases). Trimming left V 2 bases short and J 3 bases short, with 8 bases between. This CDR3 comprises 13 residues. The germline V gene encodes CDR1 GTSNPN and CDR2 SVGIG (reference sequence). CDR3 nucleotide sequence: TGTGCCTGGAGTCGACAGGTCAATCAGCCCCAGCATTTT. It translates to CAWSRQVNQPQHF.

V is TRBV7-9 and J is TRBJ1-5; D not certain. Between the trimmed V and J ends, which lost 2 bases and 4 bases, there was a span of 9 bases. The CDR3 extends over 14 amino acids. Germline V gene sequence: CDR1 SEHNR, CDR2 FQNEAQ (reference sequence). As DNA, the CDR3 is TGTGCCAGCAGCTTAAACACCGTGAATCAGCCCCAGCATTTT. It specifies CASSLNTVNQPQHF.

The chain links TRBV5-6 to TRBJ1-2, with TRBD1 matching 7 bases. The germline V gene encodes CDR1 SGHDT and CDR2 YYEEEE. The CDR3 is made up of 15 amino acids. Trimming took 0 bases from V and 6 from J; bases not matched to a gene: 8. CDR3 in amino acids: CASSLVDREGNGYTF. CDR3 nucleotides: TGTGCCAGCAGCTTGGTCGACAGGGAGGGAAATGGCTACACCTTC.

The chain has TRBV19 and TRBJ1-1, with D possibly being TRBD1 (5 bases). The CDR3 contains 15 residues. The V gene's germline CDR1 is LNHDA and CDR2 SQIVND (reference sequence). V lost 7 bases to trimming and J lost 0 bases, with 15 bases between them. CDR3 DNA sequence: TGTGCCAGTAATGAAGAGTCAGGGATGAACACTGAAGCTTTCTTT. Protein: CASNEESGMNTEAFF. Full variable domain (missing parts from reference TRBV19 and TRBJ1-1): DGGITQSPKYLFRKEGQNVTLSCEQNLNHDAMYWYRQDPGQGLRLIYYSQIVNDFQKGDIAEGYSVSREKKESFPLTVTSAQKNPTAFYLCASNEESGMNTEAFFGQGTRLTVV.

In regard to this clone: One junction end does not reproduce the germline sequence, and a read error may be involved. The rearrangement joins TRBV25-1 to TRBJ1-4, with D possibly matching TRBD1 (5 bases). The germline V gene has CDR1 MGHDK and CDR2 SYGVNS. This CDR3 contains 14 residues. CDR3 nucleotide sequence: TGTGCCAGCGCAAAAAGGGACTCTAAAGAAAAACTGTTTTTT. Encoded protein: CASAKRDSKEKLFF.

This sequence joins TRBV6-1 and TRBJ2-7, with unresolved D. Germline CDR1 MNHNS, CDR2 SASEGT. There are 15 residues in the CDR3. With 1 base removed from V and 4 bases from J, the gap between germline ends came to 14 bases. DNA for the CDR3: TGTGCCAGCAGTGAAGGGATGGGCGTCCAGTACGAGCAGTACTTC. Translation gives CASSEGMGVQYEQYF.

The rearrangement joins TRBV5-1 to TRBJ1-1, with 7 nucleotides matching TRBD1. Per germline, CDR1 SGHRS and CDR2 YFSETQ. The length of the CDR3 is 15 residues. V lost 2 bases to trimming and J lost 2 bases; unmatched junction nucleotides: 6. The CDR3 sequence: CASSFSGTVNTEAFF. The CDR3 DNA sequence: TGCGCCAGCAGCTTTTCCGGGACAGTCAACACTGAAGCTTTCTTT.

The gene calls are TRBV6-5 and TRBJ1-2; D remains unclear. CDR3 length: 14 residues. The germline V gene encodes CDR1 MNHEY and CDR2 SVGAGI. The V gene lost 6 bases and the J gene lost 2 bases, with 13 bases spanning the gap. The CDR3 region has the DNA TGTGCCAGCAGGTCGGCAGGCTCGAACTATGGCTACACCTTC. It is translated as CASRSAGSNYGYTF.

This clone qualifies as medium-sized (0.01 to 0.1%). The V call is TRBV6-6, the J call TRBJ2-7, with 7 nucleotides matching TRBD1. This CDR3 comprises 15 residues. The V gene end was trimmed by 0 bases and the J gene end by 3 bases; junction bases not matched to a gene: 5. Germline CDR1 is MNHNY and CDR2 is SVGAGI (reference sequence). Here the CDR3 reads CASSYSQGVGYEQYF. In nucleotides, the CDR3 is TGTGCCAGCAGTTACTCGCAGGGGGTGGGCTACGAGCAGTACTTC.

V is TRBV4-3 and J is TRBJ2-1, with D perhaps matching TRBD2 (6 bases). The V end lost 1 base, the J end lost 6 bases, and 10 bases lay between the germline ends. The CDR3 consists of 14 residues. Germline values: CDR1 LGHNA, CDR2 YSLEER. The CDR3 sequence: CASSQGAGLNEQFF. CDR3 coding DNA: TGCGCCAGCAGCCAAGGTGCGGGGCTCAATGAGCAGTTCTTC.

In this sample, this clone turned up a few times. The V gene is TRBV10-3, the J gene TRBJ2-7, with D maybe TRBD1 (6 bases). Trimming stripped 8 bases from V and 1 base from J, with 15 bases between. CDR3 length: 14 amino acids. Germline V gene data show CDR1 as ENHRY and CDR2 as SYGVKD. The CDR3 region is CAIGARGSSYEQYF. The DNA of the CDR3 is TGTGCCATCGGGGCCAGGGGTTCTTCCTACGAGCAGTACTTC.

The chain uses TRBV6-6 and TRBJ2-5, with D possibly matching TRBD1 (6 bases). Germline V gene data show CDR1 as MNHNY and CDR2 as SVGAGI (reference sequence). V lost 6 bases to trimming and J lost 4 bases, with 12 bases between them. CDR3 length: 13 residues. The CDR3 DNA reads TGTGCCAGCAGGGAAACAGGGTTAGAGACCCAGTACTTC. It specifies CASRETGLETQYF.

This chain uses TRBV29-1 with TRBJ2-5; TRBD1 matches 9 bases. Germline assignment: CDR1 SQVTM and CDR2 ANQGSEA. The CDR3 covers 15 residues. V gave up 7 bases and J gave up 1 base; unmatched junction bases: 10. In DNA, the CDR3 is TGCAGCGGTACCCTCGGGACAGGGAGCCAAGAGACCCAGTACTTC. It specifies CSGTLGTGSQETQYF.

The chain carries TRBV30 and TRBJ1-3; no clear D. Trimming stripped 0 bases from V and 2 bases from J, with 14 bases between. Germline CDR1 reads GTSNPN; CDR2 reads SVGIG (reference sequence). This CDR3 has 16 amino acids. The CDR3 is CAWSVPRSHTGNTIYF. CDR3 DNA sequence: TGTGCCTGGAGTGTACCTCGGAGTCATACTGGAAACACCATATATTTT.

This sequence joins TRBV27 and TRBJ1-4; 9 bases match TRBD1. Germline CDR1 and CDR2: MNHEY and SMNVEV (reference sequence). The CDR3 is 16 residues long. J lost 10 bases, V lost 2 bases, and 11 bases had no gene match. The CDR3 sequence is CASSLGTGRLRGKLFF. DNA for the CDR3: TGTGCCAGCAGTTTAGGGACAGGGAGGTTGCGTGGAAAACTGTTTTTT.

CDR3: CASSQRPLTSGTNEQFF. In DNA, the CDR3 is TGTGCCAGCAGCCAACGACCCTTAACTAGCGGGACCAATGAGCAGTTCTTC. This chain joins TRBV7-3 and TRBJ2-1; TRBD2 matches at 10 bases. This CDR3 has 17 amino acids. V lost 5 bases and J lost 6; bases outside the gene matches: 13. In germline, CDR1 is SGHTA, CDR2 FQGTGA. Full variable domain (missing parts from reference TRBV7-3 and TRBJ2-1): GAGVSQTPSNKVTEKGKYVELRCDPISGHTALYWYRQSLGQGPEFLIYFQGTGAADDSGLPNDRFFAVRPEGSVSTLKIQRTERGDSAVYLCASSQRPLTSGTNEQFFGPGTRLTVL.